This TCR beta chain was identified in a study of blood T cell repertoires in COVID-19. In the study overall: Acute and convalescent COVID-19 samples came from the United States, Italy and Spain. T cells, B-cell-depleted T cells, or PBMCs provided the cDNA or gDNA that served as material.

How the authors handled the data: Amplification with reference gene primers provided the estimates of nucleated cell counts. Sequencing was performed with immunoSEQ multiplex PCR; in TCRdb, only in-frame clones are kept and a portion is missing. V and J calls and clone size come straight from that table; D and trimming were deduced from the DNA. The data contain 150,000 to 180,000 clones, roughly nine tenths of them singletons. The CDR3 consists of 14 residues. Trimming took off 1 base at V and 2 bases at J, with 9 bases between the two ends. CDR1 and CDR2 (germline): SGHTA, FQGNSA. The rearrangement joins TRBV7-2 to TRBJ2-7; D may be TRBD1 (6 bases). The sample taken for sequencing was peripheral blood. The TCR comes from a man in his fifties or sixties with acute or convalescent COVID-19. The CDR3 region has the DNA TGTGCCAGCAGCTTAGATGGGGGCCCCTACGAGCAGTACTTC. This translates into CASSLDGGPYEQYF. The full variable domain, with the rest looked up from reference TRBV7-2 and TRBJ2-7, is GAGVSQSPSNKVTEKGKDVELRCDPISGHTALYWYRQSLGQGLEFLIYFQGNSAPDKSGLPSDRFSAERTGGSVSTLTIQRTQQEDSAVYLCASSLDGGPYEQYFGPGTRLTVT.